Below are 30 T cell receptor beta chains sequenced from a single sample in a study of metastatic and nonmetastatic thyroid tumors. All patients reached thyroid surgery having received no treatment beforehand. MiXCR was used by TCRdb to re-call the PCR reads. The sample includes roughly 59,000 clones, around 15% seen only once; the top ten take roughly a tenth. The sample consisted of blood. The receptors derive from a male donor with papillary thyroid cancer or a benign thyroid nodule (not recorded which). Some clones in this sample may be carry-over from other donors' samples.

This clone was recorded a few times. This sequence may be a read error, since a much larger clone differs from it by one base. This chain uses TRBV27 with TRBJ2-6; D tentatively reads TRBD1 or TRBD2 (6 bases each). The CDR3 extends over 15 amino acids. The germline V gene has CDR1 MNHEY and CDR2 SMNVEV (reference sequence). The CDR3 region has the DNA TGTGCCAGCAGGCCCCAGGGGACTGGGGACAACGTCCTGACTTTC. Its translation: CASRPQGTGDNVLTF.

Only a few counts were recorded for this clone. This sequence joins TRBV6-2 or TRBV6-3 and TRBJ2-7; 8 bases are a match to TRBD2. This CDR3 has 14 amino acids. The J segment lost 3 bases and the V segment lost 4 bases, leaving 5 bases of the junction unmatched. The germline V gene encodes CDR1 MNHEY and CDR2 SVGEGT. CDR3 sequence (DNA): TGTGCCAGCAGTTCCCAGCGGGAGAACTACGAGCAGTACTTC. Translation: CASSSQRENYEQYF.

This clone was detected only a few times. A much larger clone differs by one base, so this may be a read error. This chain links TRBV24-1 with TRBJ1-4; no definite D call. With 9 bases removed from V and 4 bases from J, the gap between germline ends came to 8 bases. This CDR3 is 12 amino acids long. Per the germline V gene, CDR1 is KGHDR and CDR2 is SFDVKD. The CDR3 sequence: CATSEYNEKLFF. CDR3 in DNA: TGTGCCACCTCGGAGTATAATGAAAAACTGTTTTTT.

This clone was counted at least ten times. The chain uses TRBV19 and TRBJ1-1; D not certain. The CDR3 sequence is 14 residues long. Germline V gives CDR1 LNHDA, CDR2 SQIVND (reference sequence). The V and J ends lost 7 bases and 0 bases respectively, with 12 bases between them. Here the CDR3 reads CASTLRSVNTEAFF. DNA for the CDR3: TGTGCCAGTACCCTACGATCAGTGAACACTGAAGCTTTCTTT.

This clone was detected ten times or more. The chain combines TRBV27 with TRBJ2-6; no clear D. With 3 bases removed from V and 2 bases from J, the gap between germline ends came to 8 bases. Germline CDR1 is MNHEY and CDR2 is SMNVEV (reference sequence). The CDR3 length is 15 residues. The CDR3 DNA reads as TGTGCCAGCAGTTTTGAGAGGACTGGGGCCAACGTCCTGACTTTC. Encoded protein: CASSFERTGANVLTF.

This clone was seen many times. The chain recombines TRBV20-1 with TRBJ1-3; no definite D call. V lost 1 base and J 0 bases, leaving 10 bases between the germline ends. Per germline, CDR1 DFQATT and CDR2 SNEGSKA (reference sequence). The length of the CDR3 is 15 residues. Here the CDR3 reads CSARGPGNSGNTIYF. The CDR3 region has the DNA TGCAGTGCTAGAGGTCCAGGCAACTCTGGAAACACCATATATTTT.

In its sample, this clone was seen many times. The chain is built from TRBV28 and TRBJ2-2, with 10 bases identical to TRBD2. The CDR3 runs 15 residues. Trimming removed 4 bases from V and 6 bases from J; junction bases left unmatched: 5. Per the germline V gene, CDR1 is MDHEN and CDR2 is SYDVKM. The CDR3 DNA reads TGTGCCAGCAGTTCACTAGCGGGGATCGCCGGGGAGCTGTTTTTT. Translating gives CASSSLAGIAGELFF.

The V call is TRBV20-1, the J call TRBJ2-1; 7 nucleotides line up with TRBD2. This CDR3 spans 15 amino acids. Germline V lookup: CDR1 DFQATT, CDR2 SNEGSKA (reference sequence). The CDR3 nucleotides are TGCAGCTCTAAGTTTGGTGGTGGGAGGGGCCAAGAGCAGTTCTTC. Its translation is CSSKFGGGRGQEQFF.

The sample holds many counts of this clone. The chain joins TRBV19 to TRBJ2-1, with 11 positions matching TRBD2. CDR1 is LNHDA and CDR2 is SQIVND in the germline V gene (reference sequence). V gave up 6 bases and J gave up 4 bases; unmatched junction bases: 2. This CDR3 region has 14 residues. Written as DNA, the CDR3 is TGTGCCAGTAGGGGGACTAGCGGATACAATGAGCAGTTCTTC. This sequence encodes CASRGTSGYNEQFF.

At least ten counts were recorded for this clone. V gene TRBV7-8 combines with J gene TRBJ2-5; D may correspond to TRBD1 or TRBD2 (6 bases each). Trimming pared 1 base from V and 10 bases from J, leaving 22 bases between. The germline V gene has CDR1 SGHVS and CDR2 FQNEAQ. This CDR3 has 16 residues. DNA for the CDR3: TGTGCCAGCAGCTTAGAGAGGTTGGCAGGGGTCGGGGGCCAGTACTTC. This translates into CASSLERLAGVGGQYF.

Many counts were recorded for this clone. V and J are TRBV11-2 and TRBJ2-3; the D gene is possibly TRBD1 (5 bases). Trimming took off 1 base at V and 0 bases at J, with 8 bases between the two ends. Germline CDR1 and CDR2: SGHAT and FQNNGV. The CDR3 contains 15 residues. The CDR3 DNA reads as TGTGCCAGCAGCTTAGGGGGCCGCAGCACAGATACGCAGTATTTT. It specifies CASSLGGRSTDTQYF.

About this clone: This may stem from a read error, because a much larger clone lies one nucleotide away. This rearrangement joins TRBV6-2 or TRBV6-3 to TRBJ2-1, with D possibly TRBD2 on 6 matching bases. CDR1 is MNHEY, CDR2 SVGEGT, per germline. The V end lost 6 bases, the J end lost 1 base, and 13 bases lay between the germline ends. The CDR3 spans 15 residues. CDR3 residues: CASSIAVVSYNEQFF. Here the CDR3 DNA reads TGTGCCAGCAGCATAGCGGTGGTGTCCTACAATGAGCAGTTCTTC.

This clone appeared a few times. J is TRBJ2-3 and V is TRBV12-3 or TRBV12-4; TRBD1 is a possible D gene (6 bases). Trimming left V 8 bases short and J 1 base short, with 13 bases between. The CDR3 is made up of 14 amino acids. The CDR3 region has the DNA TGTGCCAGCGTTGGGGGCGCGGGCACAGATACGCAGTATTTT. It yields the protein CASVGGAGTDTQYF.

This clone was seen at least ten times. V gene TRBV6-1 combines with J gene TRBJ2-2; 8 bases are shared with TRBD1. CDR1 is MNHNS and CDR2 is SASEGT in the germline V gene. The CDR3 totals 15 residues. After removal of 5 bases from V and 5 bases from J, the junction contained 7 bases not matched to a gene. The CDR3 sequence is CASSSDRVGTGELFF. The CDR3, as DNA: TGTGCCAGCAGTTCGGACAGGGTGGGGACCGGGGAGCTGTTTTTT.

This chain joins TRBV30 and TRBJ1-6; D gene ambiguous. Germline V gene lookup returns CDR1 GTSNPN and CDR2 SVGIG (reference sequence). V lost 0 bases and J 8 bases, leaving 8 bases between the germline ends. The CDR3 sequence is 13 residues long. This CDR3 is CAWSVTPDSPLHF. The CDR3 DNA is TGTGCCTGGAGTGTTACGCCCGATTCACCCCTCCACTTT.

Many counts were recorded for this clone. The rearrangement links TRBV3-1 to TRBJ2-5, with D maybe TRBD1 (6 bases). Trimming stripped 4 bases from V and 5 bases from J, with 11 bases between. This CDR3 region has 13 residues. Germline V gene sequence: CDR1 LGHDT, CDR2 YNNKEL (reference sequence). CDR3 sequence (DNA): TGTGCCAGCAGCCGCAGGGGACACGAGACCCAGTACTTC. Protein product: CASSRRGHETQYF.

This clone was seen only a few times. A junction boundary mismatches the germline segment, possibly from a read error. CDR3 DNA: TGTGCCAGCTGGGGGGAGCGGGTGGGCTCAGAGATCCAGTACTTC. Protein: CASWGERVGSEIQYF. The chain links TRBV12-3 or TRBV12-4 to TRBJ2-5; D is perhaps TRBD2 (6 bases). This CDR3 spans 15 amino acids.

Notes on this clone: This may be a read error, as it is one base from a much larger clone. J is TRBJ2-1 and V is TRBV19, with D possibly matching TRBD1 (6 bases). V lost 4 bases and J 7 bases, leaving 17 bases between the germline ends. Germline V lookup: CDR1 LNHDA, CDR2 SQIVND (reference sequence). This CDR3 is built from 15 residues. Here the CDR3 DNA reads TGTGCCAGTAGTAGAGTCAGGGGACCCTTAAATGAGCAGTTCTTC. Protein sequence: CASSRVRGPLNEQFF.

In this sample, this clone turned up many times. V and J are TRBV5-1 and TRBJ1-4; D possibly corresponds to TRBD1 (6 bases). CDR3 length equals 15 residues. Germline V CDR1 and CDR2: SGHRS, YFSETQ. V lost 0 bases, J lost 8 bases, and 14 bases lay in between. CDR3 DNA: TGCGCCAGCAGCTTGGCCGCGGGGGCAGGGGAAAAACTGTTTTTT. It is translated as CASSLAAGAGEKLFF.

This clone was detected ten times or more. The chain couples TRBV4-3 to TRBJ1-3; the D gene is possibly TRBD1 (5 bases). The V end lost 1 base, the J end lost 0 bases, and 10 bases lay between the germline ends. The CDR3 runs to 16 residues. The V gene's germline CDR1 is LGHNA and CDR2 YSLEER. CDR3: CASSQVSGGSGNTIYF. As DNA, the CDR3 is TGCGCCAGCAGCCAAGTTTCCGGGGGCTCTGGAAACACCATATATTTT.

This clone has a count of ten or more. The chain is built from TRBV4-1 and TRBJ1-4; D gene unclear. CDR1 MGHRA and CDR2 YSYEKL come from the germline V gene. Trimming took off 6 bases at V and 3 bases at J, with 8 bases between the two ends. This CDR3 region has 13 residues. CDR3 region: CASSPGSNEKLFF. CDR3 DNA sequence: TGCGCCAGCAGTCCCGGGTCTAATGAAAAACTGTTTTTT.

Regarding this clone: A much larger clone differs by one base, so this may be a read error. The identical CDR3 is also encoded by other nucleotide sequences in the sample. This rearrangement joins TRBV9 to TRBJ2-1, with TRBD2 as a possible D gene (6 bases). The V gene lost 3 bases and the J gene lost 7 bases, with 11 bases spanning the gap. CDR1 SGDLS and CDR2 YYNGEE come from the germline V gene. The CDR3 covers 13 residues. CDR3 protein: CASSGGTANEQFF. In nucleotides, the CDR3 is TGTGCCAGCAGCGGGGGGACTGCAAATGAGCAGTTCTTC.

This clone was counted a few times. The gene calls are TRBV6-8 and TRBJ1-2, with a possible D match to TRBD1 (5 bases). The germline V gene encodes CDR1 MNHGY and CDR2 SAAAGT. Trimming removed 7 bases at V and 5 bases at J, with 20 bases between. The CDR3 covers 15 residues. In DNA form, the CDR3 reads TGTGCCAGCATTGGATCCCAGGCAGGGCCTTATGGCTACACCTTC. Amino acid sequence: CASIGSQAGPYGYTF.

The rearrangement uses TRBV4-3 and TRBJ2-7; tentatively, D is TRBD1 or TRBD2 (5 bases each). Trimming stripped 3 bases from V and 6 bases from J, with 12 bases between. The CDR3 sequence is 13 residues long. Germline CDR1 is LGHNA and CDR2 is YSLEER. CDR3 region: CASSHTTGTEQYF. Written as DNA, the CDR3 is TGCGCCAGCAGCCACACCACTGGGACCGAGCAGTACTTC.

This clone was recorded a few times. A much bigger clone sits one base away, suggesting this may be a read error. This chain connects TRBV9 to TRBJ2-2; D is uncertain. The CDR3 is 14 amino acids. The V end lost 0 bases, the J end lost 2 bases, and 5 bases lay between the germline ends. CDR1 SGDLS and CDR2 YYNGEE come from the germline V gene. Here the CDR3 DNA reads TGTGCCAGCAGCGTAGTGGCAAACACCGGGGAGCTGTTTTTT. Protein: CASSVVANTGELFF.

There are many counts of this clone. The chain joins TRBV28 to TRBJ2-1; 14 bases are shared with TRBD2. The CDR3 has 15 amino acids. Germline V gene data show CDR1 as MDHEN and CDR2 as SYDVKM. The V and J ends lost 6 bases and 9 bases, in that order; junction bases with no gene match: 7. The CDR3 DNA follows: TGTGCCAGCAGCCCCGGGACTAGCGGGGGAGGTGAGCAGTTCTTC. The encoded protein is CASSPGTSGGGEQFF.

This clone was counted ten times or more. The chain links TRBV7-2 to TRBJ2-3; 11 bases map to TRBD2. The CDR3 spans 16 residues. J gave up 2 bases and V 3 bases, and 4 bases lay outside the gene matches. The germline CDR1 and CDR2 sequences are SGHTA and FQGNSA. The CDR3 region is CASSFSGRVITDTQYF. The CDR3 DNA reads TGTGCCAGCAGCTTTAGCGGGAGGGTAATCACAGATACGCAGTATTTT.

This clone was seen repeatedly, ten times or more. The chain carries TRBV5-1 and TRBJ1-1; no definite D call. The CDR3 extends over 14 amino acids. V was cut by 0 bases and J by 4 bases, with 10 bases left in between. CDR1 SGHRS and CDR2 YFSETQ come from the germline V gene. The CDR3 DNA reads TGCGCCAGCAGCTTGGACCCGCCAACCACTGAAGCTTTCTTT. Residues: CASSLDPPTTEAFF.

With regard to this clone: The germline gene is not matched at one end of the junction; a read error may be the cause. V is TRBV2 and J is TRBJ2-7; 9 bases are shared with TRBD1. The V gene's germline CDR1 is SNHLY and CDR2 FYNNEI. CDR3 length: 15 amino acids. The CDR3 nucleotides read TGTGCCAGCATTGAAGAGGGGACAGGGAACTACGAGCAGTGCTTC. The encoded protein is CASIEEGTGNYEQCF. Full variable domain (remainder filled in from reference TRBV2 and TRBJ2-7): EPEVTQTPSHQVTQMGQEVILRCVPISNHLYFYWYRQILGQKVEFLVSFYNNEISEKSEIFDDQFSVERPDGSNFTLKIRSTKLEDSAMYFCASIEEGTGNYEQCFGPGTRLTVT.

This clone was observed many times. V is TRBV27 and J is TRBJ2-1; 7 bases fit TRBD2. The CDR3 runs 16 residues. Germline V gives CDR1 MNHEY, CDR2 SMNVEV (reference sequence). Trimming took 4 bases from V and 6 from J; bases not matched to a gene: 12. The CDR3: CASSSLLLGGGNEQFF. CDR3 coding DNA: TGTGCCAGCAGTTCGCTCCTTCTGGGGGGGGGCAATGAGCAGTTCTTC.